Listed below are T cell receptor beta chains from one sample, sequenced in a study of T cells in Graves' hyperthyroidism and ophthalmopathy. TCRdb reanalysed the multiplex PCR reads using MiXCR and keeps one entry per CDR3 protein. The table shows around 500,000 distinct CDR3 sequences, with 13% to 15% occurring only once. Material: blood. These receptors all stem from a woman aged 18-29 years with Graves' hyperthyroidism. Each CDR3 is given with its conserved first and last residue. A D gene is named only where the DNA matches it firmly. Clone size is shown for a subset of rows, as once, few, many or a class of expanded clone.

>TRBV24-1|NA|TRBD2|TRBJ2-1
CATSDSRRGGNEQFF
TGTGCCACCAGTGATTCCCGCCGGGGAGGGAATGAGCAGTTCTTC
>TRBV13|many|NA|TRBJ2-1
CASSQGTTHTYNEQFF
TGTGCCAGCAGCCAGGGGACTACGCACACCTACAATGAGCAGTTCTTC
>TRBV29-1|NA|NA|TRBJ2-1
CSVGGTPSVYNEQFF
TGCAGCGTTGGGGGGACACCATCCGTCTACAATGAGCAGTTCTTC
>TRBV7-9|NA|NA|TRBJ1-5
CASSLTVGAEQPQHF
TGTGCCAGCAGCTTAACGGTAGGGGCTGAGCAGCCCCAGCATTTT
>TRBV12-3/TRBV12-4|many|NA|TRBJ2-1
CASRRTNEQFF
TGTGCCAGCAGGCGGACTAATGAGCAGTTCTTC
>TRBV12-3/TRBV12-4|many|TRBD1|TRBJ2-2
CASRWDSGAGELFF
TGTGCCAGCAGGTGGGACAGTGGTGCCGGGGAGCTGTTTTTT
>TRBV19|few|NA|TRBJ2-3
CASSVYSSRTDTQYF
TGTGCCAGTAGTGTGTACTCCTCACGCACAGATACGCAGTATTTT
>TRBV2|many|NA|TRBJ2-3
CASSDRGSTDTQYF
TGTGCCAGCAGTGATCGCGGGAGCACAGATACGCAGTATTTT
>TRBV7-9|NA|NA|TRBJ1-1
CASSLGQPLNTEAFF
TGTGCCAGCAGCTTAGGACAGCCCTTGAACACTGAAGCTTTCTTT
>TRBV9|few|NA|TRBJ1-1
CASSVHGENTEAFF
TGTGCCAGCAGCGTGCACGGAGAGAACACTGAAGCTTTCTTT
>TRBV12-3/TRBV12-4|many|NA|TRBJ1-1
CASSSSGQGMNTEAFF
NA
>TRBV27|NA|NA|TRBJ1-2
CASSFYGQSNYGYTF
TGTGCCAGCAGTTTTTATGGACAGAGTAACTATGGCTACACCTTC
>TRBV12-3/TRBV12-4|many|TRBD2|TRBJ2-2
CASSWEGNTGELFF
TGTGCCAGCAGTTGGGAGGGGAACACCGGGGAGCTGTTTTTT
>TRBV18|many|NA|TRBJ2-1
CASSLGPADYNEQFF
TGTGCCAGCTCACTGGGACCAGCGGACTACAATGAGCAGTTCTTC
>TRBV12-3/TRBV12-4|many|NA|TRBJ1-2
CASSLGRTYGYTF
TGTGCCAGCAGTTTAGGTCGGACCTATGGCTACACCTTC
>TRBV12-3/TRBV12-4|few|NA|TRBJ2-3
CASSLGRGATDTQYF
TGTGCCAGCAGTTTAGGCCGGGGAGCTACAGATACGCAGTATTTT
>TRBV7-3|NA|NA|TRBJ2-7
CASSLAAGGREQYF
TGTGCCAGCAGCTTAGCCGCCGGGGGGCGCGAGCAGTACTTC
>TRBV2|many|NA|TRBJ2-3
CASSDGAAVRTQYF
TGTGCCAGCAGTGACGGGGCCGCAGTGAGGACGCAGTATTTT
>TRBV19|many|NA|TRBJ1-2
CASSPRGIGYGYTF
TGTGCCAGTAGTCCCCGTGGCATTGGCTATGGCTACACCTTC
>TRBV7-3|few|NA|TRBJ2-1
CASSLIRERHNEQFF
TGTGCCAGCAGCTTAATACGGGAGCGCCACAATGAGCAGTTCTTC
>TRBV20-1|many|NA|TRBJ2-5
CSPRSTRGETQYF
TGCAGTCCTCGGTCAACTAGGGGGGAGACCCAGTACTTC
>TRBV28|few|TRBD2|TRBJ2-1
CASTSSRTGGGPYNEQFF
TGTGCCAGCACGTCATCCAGAACGGGGGGAGGGCCCTACAATGAGCAGTTCTTC
>TRBV12-3/TRBV12-4|many|NA|TRBJ1-2
CASSLGGGLYGYTF
TGTGCCAGCAGTTTAGGGGGGGGGCTGTATGGCTACACCTTC
>TRBV19|few|TRBD1|TRBJ1-5
CASSTRTGTDQPQHF
TGTGCCAGTAGTACCCGGACAGGGACGGATCAGCCCCAGCATTTT
>TRBV11-2|NA|NA|TRBJ2-7
CASSFRPWNSYEQYF
TGTGCCAGCAGCTTTCGACCTTGGAATTCCTACGAGCAGTACTTC
>TRBV5-1|many|TRBD2|TRBJ2-1
CASSNILAGFYNEQFF
TGCGCCAGCAGCAACATACTAGCGGGCTTCTACAATGAGCAGTTCTTC
>TRBV28|many|TRBD2|TRBJ2-7
CASSETSRMSSYEQYF
TGTGCCAGCAGCGAGACTAGCAGGATGAGCTCCTACGAGCAGTACTTC
>TRBV30|NA|TRBD2|TRBJ2-2
CAWNGLAGTGELFF
TGTGCCTGGAATGGACTAGCGGGCACCGGGGAGCTGTTTTTT
>TRBV27|many|NA|TRBJ2-1
CASSLARGGGYEQFF
TGTGCCAGCAGTTTAGCCCGAGGTGGGGGGTATGAGCAGTTCTTC
>TRBV7-9|many|TRBD1|TRBJ2-1
CASSLAGQGVNEQFF
TGTGCCAGCAGCTTAGCGGGACAGGGAGTAAATGAGCAGTTCTTC
>TRBV19|few|NA|TRBJ1-2
CASSLGPLAGYTF
TGTGCCAGTAGTTTGGGACCGCTGGCTGGCTACACCTTC
>TRBV2|many|NA|TRBJ2-1
CASSDAGSYNEQFF
TGTGCCAGCAGTGATGCGGGATCCTACAATGAGCAGTTCTTC
>TRBV5-1|NA|TRBD2|TRBJ2-1
CASSNPSGTSEYNEQFF
TGCGCCAGCAGCAACCCATCCGGGACTAGCGAATACAATGAGCAGTTCTTC
>TRBV5-5|NA|NA|TRBJ1-5
CASSLSVQAYSNQPQHF
TGTGCCAGCAGCTTGTCGGTGCAGGCCTATAGCAATCAGCCCCAGCATTTT
>TRBV20-1|many|TRBD2|TRBJ2-5
CSARDGGRAEETQYF
TGCAGTGCTAGAGACGGCGGGAGGGCCGAAGAGACCCAGTACTTC
>TRBV5-1|many|TRBD1|TRBJ2-5
CASSRTGTGEETQYF
TGCGCCAGCAGCAGAACCGGGACAGGGGAAGAGACCCAGTACTTC
>TRBV7-2|many|NA|TRBJ1-4
CASSWAGHNEKLFF
TGTGCCAGCAGCTGGGCAGGTCATAATGAAAAACTGTTTTTT
>TRBV29-1|NA|TRBD1|TRBJ1-1
CSVRALQGNVNTEAFF
TGCAGCGTTAGGGCCCTACAGGGGAATGTGAATACTGAAGCTTTCTTT
>TRBV2|many|NA|TRBJ1-1
CASTLGGTEAFF
TGTGCCAGCACCCTGGGGGGGACTGAAGCTTTCTTT
>TRBV27|few|TRBD1|TRBJ2-1
CASSPPGQGIHNEQFF
TGTGCCAGCAGCCCCCCGGGACAGGGGATCCACAATGAGCAGTTCTTC
>TRBV6-1|few|NA|TRBJ1-2
CASSDPLRATYGYTF
TGTGCCAGCAGTGACCCGCTCAGGGCGACCTATGGCTACACCTTC
>TRBV4-1|many|NA|TRBJ1-1
CASSQGQLNTEAFF
TGTGCCAGCAGCCAGGGACAATTGAACACTGAAGCTTTCTTT
>TRBV29-1|NA|TRBD1|TRBJ2-2
CSVEKGQGVGTGELFF
TGCAGCGTTGAGAAGGGACAGGGGGTTGGTACCGGGGAGCTGTTTTTT
>TRBV10-3|many|NA|TRBJ2-1
CAISERDSYNEQFF
TGTGCCATCAGTGAAAGGGACTCCTACAATGAGCAGTTCTTC
>TRBV20-1|many|TRBD2|TRBJ2-7
CSAESPLAGGPGQYF
TGCAGTGCTGAGAGCCCACTAGCGGGAGGCCCCGGGCAGTACTTC
>TRBV3-1|many|NA|TRBJ2-3
CASSGLVTQYF
TGTGCCAGCAGCGGACTGGTTACGCAGTATTTT
>TRBV11-2|NA|NA|TRBJ1-2
CASSFQGGGTDGYTF
TGTGCCAGCAGCTTCCAGGGTGGGGGAACAGACGGCTACACCTTC
>TRBV6-1|NA|NA|TRBJ2-7
CASSPARARLTSYEQYF
TGTGCCAGCAGTCCCGCCCGGGCGCGCTTAACCTCCTACGAGCAGTACTTC
>TRBV2|NA|NA|TRBJ1-1
CASSGRGAWTEAFF
TGTGCCAGCAGTGGACGGGGGGCTTGGACTGAAGCTTTCTTT